The 9 T cell receptor beta chains below come from one sample, sequenced in a study of blood T cells in healthy people across ages. A sample-barcoded 5' primer and a J-beta primer mix were used in a second PCR of roughly 7 to 11 cycles. TCRdb re-called the 5' RACE reads through MiXCR, storing one row per CDR3 protein. The sample has some 800,000 distinct CDR3 sequences, 20% to 30% seen once. The sample was also reused in another study, on T cells of mothers and their children.

The sample comprised blood. The receptor set was obtained from a boy between 5 and 17 years old in good health.

This clonotype appeared a few times. This rearrangement joins TRBV2 to TRBJ2-7; D might be TRBD2 (6 bases). Germline V lookup: CDR1 SNHLY, CDR2 FYNNEI. Between the trimmed V and J ends, which lost 10 bases and 5 bases, there was a span of 12 bases. The CDR3 extends over 11 amino acids. The chain's CDR3 is CANRLVNEQYF. CDR3 sequence (DNA): TGTGCCAACAGACTAGTTAACGAGCAGTACTTC.

This clonotype showed up just a few times. This chain connects TRBV29-1 to TRBJ2-7; D unresolved. CDR3 length equals 13 residues. Trimming shortened V by 6 bases and J by 7 bases, and 19 bases separated the two germline ends. From germline, CDR1 is SQVTM and CDR2 ANQGSEA. DNA of the CDR3: TGCAGCGTACCCCTCGGCCCGACGGAAGAGCAGTACTTC. Residues: CSVPLGPTEEQYF.

This clonotype has at least ten counts. One junction end disagrees with the germline gene, perhaps due to a read error. V usage is TRBV5-5 and J usage is TRBJ2-3, with D uncertain. This CDR3 has 12 amino acids. CDR1 is SGHKS and CDR2 is YYEKEE in the germline V gene (reference sequence). The CDR3 DNA sequence: TGCGCCAGCAGCAGTCCCACAGATACGCAGTATTTT. Residues: CASSSPTDTQYF.

The rearrangement uses TRBV28 and TRBJ2-3; no definite D call. This CDR3 contains 13 residues. Germline CDR1 MDHEN, CDR2 SYDVKM. CDR3 in DNA: TGTGACCCCTCGGCCTGGGGTAGAGATACGCAGTATTTT. Its translation is CDPSAWGRDTQYF. The variable domain in full, completed from reference TRBV28 and TRBJ2-3, reads DVKVTQSSRYLVKRTGEKVFLECVQDMDHENMFWYRQDPGLGLRLIYFSYDVKMKEKGDIPEGYSVSREKKERFSLILESASTNQTSMYLCDPSAWGRDTQYFGPGTRLTVL.

The chain combines TRBV2 with TRBJ1-1, with a tentative D call TRBD1 (5 bases). This CDR3 comprises 13 residues. CDR1 SNHLY and CDR2 FYNNEI come from the germline V gene. Trimming cost V 3 bases and J 4 bases, with 9 bases left between them. CDR3 sequence: CASSDRRGTEAFF. The CDR3 nucleotides are TGTGCCAGCAGTGATCGGAGGGGCACTGAAGCTTTCTTT. Using reference TRBV2 and TRBJ1-1 for the parts outside the CDR3, the full variable domain is EPEVTQTPSHQVTQMGQEVILRCVPISNHLYFYWYRQILGQKVEFLVSFYNNEISEKSEIFDDQFSVERPDGSNFTLKIRSTKLEDSAMYFCASSDRRGTEAFFGQGTRLTVV.

The genes are TRBV20-1 and TRBJ2-6; the D gene is possibly TRBD2 (6 bases). V lost 6 bases and J lost 2, with 17 bases in between. This CDR3 has 16 amino acids. Germline CDR1 and CDR2: DFQATT and SNEGSKA (reference sequence). The CDR3 is CSAGGAGMAGANVLTF. In nucleotides, the CDR3 is TGCAGTGCCGGGGGTGCAGGGATGGCTGGGGCCAACGTCCTGACTTTC.

V usage is TRBV20-1 and J usage is TRBJ1-2; D call uncertain. CDR3 size: 9 residues. Germline V CDR1 and CDR2: DFQATT, SNEGSKA (reference sequence). The ends were cut back, 6 bases at V and 8 bases at J, with 7 bases in the middle. The CDR3 loop is CSAGLGYTF. CDR3 nucleotides: TGCAGTGCGGGGTTGGGCTACACCTTC.

The chain couples TRBV20-1 to TRBJ2-7; 15 positions match TRBD2. J lost 13 bases, V lost 2 bases, and 6 bases had no gene match. CDR3 length: 13 amino acids. From germline, CDR1 is DFQATT and CDR2 SNEGSKA (reference sequence). The CDR3 coding sequence is TGCAGTGCTAGATCGGGACTAGCGGGAGGCCCCTACTTC. The encoded protein is CSARSGLAGGPYF.

J is TRBJ2-5 and V is TRBV20-1, with 9 positions matching TRBD2. V trimming: 4 bases; J trimming: 2 bases; junction bases outside the gene matches: 5. The CDR3 loop spans 14 amino acids. CDR1 and CDR2 from the germline V gene are DFQATT and SNEGSKA (reference sequence). The CDR3, as DNA: TGCAGTGCTACTCCGGGACTAGCACAAGAGACCCAGTACTTC. Translated, it gives CSATPGLAQETQYF.